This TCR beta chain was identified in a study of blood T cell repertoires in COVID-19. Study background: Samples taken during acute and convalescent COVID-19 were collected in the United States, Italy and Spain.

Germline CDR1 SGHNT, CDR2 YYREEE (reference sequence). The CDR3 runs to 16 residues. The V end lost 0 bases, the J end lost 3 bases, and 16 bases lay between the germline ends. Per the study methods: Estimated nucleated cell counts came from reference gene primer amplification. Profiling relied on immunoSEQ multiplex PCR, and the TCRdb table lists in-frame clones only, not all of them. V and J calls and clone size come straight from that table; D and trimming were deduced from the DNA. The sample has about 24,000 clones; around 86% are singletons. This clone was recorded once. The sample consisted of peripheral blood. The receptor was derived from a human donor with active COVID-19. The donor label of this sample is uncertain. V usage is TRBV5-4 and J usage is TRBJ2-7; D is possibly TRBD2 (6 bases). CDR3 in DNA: TGTGCCAGCAGCTTGGCCGGGGGTGCCAATAGCTACGAGCAGTACTTC. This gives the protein CASSLAGGANSYEQYF.